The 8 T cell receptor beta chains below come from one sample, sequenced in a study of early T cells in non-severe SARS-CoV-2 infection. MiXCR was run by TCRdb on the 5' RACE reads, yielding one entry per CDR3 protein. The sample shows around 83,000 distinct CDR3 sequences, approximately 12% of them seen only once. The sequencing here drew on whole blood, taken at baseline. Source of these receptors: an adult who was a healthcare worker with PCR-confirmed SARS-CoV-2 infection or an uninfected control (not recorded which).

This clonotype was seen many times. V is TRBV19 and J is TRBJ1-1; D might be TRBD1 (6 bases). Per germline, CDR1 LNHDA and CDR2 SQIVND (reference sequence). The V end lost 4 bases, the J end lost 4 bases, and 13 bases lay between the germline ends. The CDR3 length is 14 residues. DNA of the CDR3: TGTGCCAGTAGTAACAGGGCGGGTACCACTGAAGCTTTCTTT. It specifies CASSNRAGTTEAFF. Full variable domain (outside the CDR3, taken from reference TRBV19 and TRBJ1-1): DGGITQSPKYLFRKEGQNVTLSCEQNLNHDAMYWYRQDPGQGLRLIYYSQIVNDFQKGDIAEGYSVSREKKESFPLTVTSAQKNPTAFYLCASSNRAGTTEAFFGQGTRLTVV.

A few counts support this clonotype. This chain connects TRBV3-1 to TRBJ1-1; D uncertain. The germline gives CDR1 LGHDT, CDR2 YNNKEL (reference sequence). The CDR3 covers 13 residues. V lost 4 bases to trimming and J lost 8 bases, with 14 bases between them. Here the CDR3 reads CASSRGITGEAFF. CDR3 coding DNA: TGTGCCAGCAGCCGAGGGATTACGGGAGAAGCTTTCTTT.

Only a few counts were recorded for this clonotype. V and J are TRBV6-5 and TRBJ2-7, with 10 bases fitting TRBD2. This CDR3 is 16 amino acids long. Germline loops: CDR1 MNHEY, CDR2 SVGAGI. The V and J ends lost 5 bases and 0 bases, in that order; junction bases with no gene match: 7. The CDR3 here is CASSPGSGRPSYEQYF. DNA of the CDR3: TGTGCCAGCAGTCCCGGTAGCGGGAGGCCCTCCTACGAGCAGTACTTC.

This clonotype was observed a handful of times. The CDR3 spells CASSRGAAAQPQHF. CDR3 DNA sequence: TGTGCCAGCAGTCGAGGGGCAGCCGCCCAACCCCAGCATTTT. The J gene is TRBJ1-5, the V gene TRBV11-2, with TRBD1 as a possible D gene (5 bases). CDR3 length: 14 residues. Germline assignment: CDR1 SGHAT and CDR2 FQNNGV. Trimming cost V 6 bases and J 10 bases, with 19 bases left between them. The full variable domain, with the rest looked up from reference TRBV11-2 and TRBJ1-5, is EAGVAQSPRYKIIEKRQSVAFWCNPISGHATLYWYQQILGQGPKLLIQFQNNGVVDDSQLPKDRFSAERLKGVDSTLKIQPAKLEDSAVYLCASSRGAAAQPQHFGDGTRLSIL.

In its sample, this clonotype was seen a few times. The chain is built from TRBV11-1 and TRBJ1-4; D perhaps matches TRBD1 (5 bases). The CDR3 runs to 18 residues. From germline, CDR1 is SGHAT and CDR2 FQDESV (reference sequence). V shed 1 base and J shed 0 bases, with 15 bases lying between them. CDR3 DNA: TGTGCCAGCAGCTTAGGTGCCGGAAGGGGCGCAACTAATGAAAAACTGTTTTTT. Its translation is CASSLGAGRGATNEKLFF.

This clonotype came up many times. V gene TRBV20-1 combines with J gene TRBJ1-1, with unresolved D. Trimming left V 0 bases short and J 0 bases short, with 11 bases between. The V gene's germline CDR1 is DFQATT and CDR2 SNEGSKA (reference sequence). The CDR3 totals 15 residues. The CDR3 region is CSARDRESMNTEAFF. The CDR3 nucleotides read TGCAGTGCTAGAGATCGGGAATCCATGAACACTGAAGCTTTCTTT.

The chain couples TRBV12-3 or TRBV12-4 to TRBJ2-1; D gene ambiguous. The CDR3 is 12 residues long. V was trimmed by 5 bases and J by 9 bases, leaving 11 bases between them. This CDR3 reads CASSPRSSEQFF. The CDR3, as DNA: TGTGCCAGCAGTCCCAGATCGAGTGAGCAGTTCTTC.

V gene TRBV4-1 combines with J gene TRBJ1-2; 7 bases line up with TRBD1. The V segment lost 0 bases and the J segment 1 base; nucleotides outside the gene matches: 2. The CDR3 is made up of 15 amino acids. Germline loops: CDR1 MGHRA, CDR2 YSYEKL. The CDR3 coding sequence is TGCGCCAGCAGCCAAGATCCAGGGGGTAACTATGGCTACACCTTC. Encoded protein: CASSQDPGGNYGYTF.